This entry lists 7 T cell receptor beta chains sequenced from one sample in a study of graft-versus-host responses after intestinal transplantation. Their antigens are not known. The table came from immunoSEQ multiplex PCR; TCRdb's copy has only in-frame clones and leaves some out. The table shows about 92,000 clones, with over 80% occurring only once. The material sequenced was unstimulated CD8+ T cells sorted from spleen or lymph node cells, taken before intestinal transplant. The receptors were gathered from a human donor who received an intestinal transplant.

This clone was counted a single time. The rearrangement uses TRBV6-1 and TRBJ2-7; D perhaps matches TRBD1 (6 bases). The CDR3 covers 12 residues. CDR1 MNHNS and CDR2 SASEGT come from the germline V gene. Between the trimmed V and J ends, which lost 8 bases and 5 bases, there was a span of 13 bases. The CDR3 region has the DNA TGTGCCAGCTTAGGGGGAATCGACGAGCAGTACTTC. Its protein product is CASLGGIDEQYF.

V gene TRBV27 combines with J gene TRBJ1-2, with unresolved D. The germline V gene has CDR1 MNHEY and CDR2 SMNVEV (reference sequence). Trimming stripped 4 bases from V and 6 bases from J, with 18 bases between. The length of the CDR3 is 15 residues. The CDR3 DNA is TGTGCCAGCAGTTCCTTTTGGGCACACATGGATGGCTACACCTTC. Protein product: CASSSFWAHMDGYTF.

This chain links TRBV7-6 with TRBJ2-1; TRBD1 might be the D (7 bases). Trimming stripped 5 bases from V and 7 bases from J, with 21 bases between. This CDR3 contains 16 residues. CDR1 is SGHVS and CDR2 is FNYEAQ in the germline V gene. The CDR3 DNA sequence: TGTGCCAGCAGCCTCTGGGCGGGACAGCCCCAAAATGAGCAGTTCTTC. Translation: CASSLWAGQPQNEQFF.

V usage is TRBV2 and J usage is TRBJ2-7, with D possibly called TRBD1 or TRBD2 (7 bases each). CDR3 size: 15 residues. V lost 11 bases, J lost 4 bases, and 24 bases lay in between. The V gene's germline CDR1 is SNHLY and CDR2 FYNNEI. CDR3 coding DNA: TGTGCCGGGAGACAGGGCGGCGGGGGTGAGTACGAGCAGTACTTC. It specifies CAGRQGGGGEYEQYF.

The chain is built from TRBV9 and TRBJ2-1, with D possibly TRBD2 on 6 matching bases. CDR1 is SGDLS and CDR2 is YYNGEE in the germline V gene. This CDR3 is 15 amino acids long. V lost 3 bases and J lost 7, with 17 bases in between. CDR3 loop: CASSEGLVTLNEQFF. The CDR3 DNA sequence: TGTGCCAGCAGCGAGGGACTCGTGACGTTGAATGAGCAGTTCTTC.

The chain uses TRBV27 and TRBJ2-1; TRBD2 might be the D (6 bases). V lost 3 bases to trimming and J lost 5 bases, with 8 bases between them. Per germline, CDR1 MNHEY and CDR2 SMNVEV (reference sequence). The CDR3 sequence is 13 residues long. The CDR3 loop is CASSFSGDNEQFF. In nucleotides, the CDR3 is TGTGCCAGCAGTTTTTCGGGGGACAATGAGCAGTTCTTC.

The chain combines TRBV27 with TRBJ1-6; possible D gene TRBD1, 6 bases. The CDR3 covers 16 residues. Germline CDR1 reads MNHEY; CDR2 reads SMNVEV (reference sequence). Trimming left V 6 bases short and J 6 bases short, with 18 bases between. The CDR3 DNA reads TGTGCCAGCAGCTCGCCCTACAGGGACCGTAATTCACCCCTCCACTTT. Translating gives CASSSPYRDRNSPLHF.